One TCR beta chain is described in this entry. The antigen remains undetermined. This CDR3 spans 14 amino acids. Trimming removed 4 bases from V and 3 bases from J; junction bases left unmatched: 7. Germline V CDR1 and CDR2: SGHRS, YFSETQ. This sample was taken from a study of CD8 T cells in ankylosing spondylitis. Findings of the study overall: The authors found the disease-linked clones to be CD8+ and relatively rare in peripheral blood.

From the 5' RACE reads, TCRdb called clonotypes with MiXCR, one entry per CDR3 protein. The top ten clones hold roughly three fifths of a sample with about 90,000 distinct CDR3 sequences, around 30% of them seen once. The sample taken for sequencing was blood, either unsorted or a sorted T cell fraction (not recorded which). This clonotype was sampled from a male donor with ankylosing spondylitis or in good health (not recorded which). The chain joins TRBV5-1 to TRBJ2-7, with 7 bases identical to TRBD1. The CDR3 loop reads CASSVRDRDYEQYF. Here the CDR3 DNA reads TGCGCCAGCAGCGTCCGGGACAGAGACTACGAGCAGTACTTC.